This T cell receptor beta chain was recovered during a study of cytomegalovirus exposure and HLA in healthy donors. PCR involved 60 Vbeta and 13 Jbeta primers. This table comes from immunoSEQ multiplex PCR, and its TCRdb copy is limited to in-frame clones, with some not included. The table lists approximately 150,000 clones, roughly 80% of them singletons. The CDR3 sequence is 16 residues long. The TCR comes from a man aged 35 to 55 in good health and CMV-seropositive. Sequenced material: PBMCs. This chain links TRBV21-1 with TRBJ1-1; TRBD1 reflects the table's D call only, with no check against the DNA. TRBV21-1 corresponds to a pseudogene. CDR3 sequence (DNA): TGTGCCAGCAGCAAAGCGCCGGGACAGGGGGCCACTGAAGCTTTCTTT. Amino acid sequence: CASSKAPGQGATEAFF.